Given below is one T cell receptor (beta chain) in context. Germline V lookup: CDR1 SEHNR, CDR2 FQNEAQ (reference sequence). This CDR3 has 15 amino acids. The V and J ends lost 3 bases and 3 bases, in that order; junction bases with no gene match: 7. It was with random hexamers that roughly 0.45 to 1 ug RNA was reverse transcribed. Multiplex PCR with immunoSEQ amplified the TCR beta CDR3 across 54 Vbeta and 13 Jbeta. From the immunoSEQ multiplex PCR reads, TCRdb called clonotypes with MiXCR, one entry per CDR3 protein. The data hold around 200,000 distinct CDR3 sequences, with roughly nine tenths observed a single time. TEMRA cells were enriched by FACS, and CD4+ and CD8+ T cells were negatively isolated. The sample comes from a study of CD8 T cells in Susac syndrome.

Sequencing was carried out using CD8+ T cells from PBMCs. The sequence came from a human donor with multiple sclerosis. The chain employs TRBV7-9 and TRBJ2-7; TRBD2 matches at 8 bases. Here the CDR3 DNA reads TGTGCCAGCAGCTTGGCAACCGGGACTAGCTACGAGCAGTACTTC. Translating it yields CASSLATGTSYEQYF.